The clone carrying this TCR beta chain was picked up many times. The germline CDR1 and CDR2 sequences are SQVTM and ANQGSEA. V lost 6 bases and J 6 bases, leaving 15 bases between the germline ends. This CDR3 comprises 13 residues. The data derive from a study of T-cell reconstitution after alpha-beta-depleted transplantation in children. For TCRbeta, the library was prepared with unique molecular identifiers. TCRdb fed the PCR reads into MiXCR, producing one record per CDR3 protein. The data hold approximately 520,000 distinct CDR3 sequences, with approximately 30% observed a single time. This chain joins TRBV29-1 and TRBJ1-5, with D perhaps matching TRBD1 (6 bases). The sequence was collected from a human donor who donated a stem cell graft to a child with aplastic anemia. The source material was PBMCs from the stem cell graft donor, sampled from the stem cell graft. The CDR3 is CSVSRDMGQPQHF. CDR3 nucleotide sequence: TGCAGCGTCTCCCGGGACATGGGTCAGCCCCAGCATTTT.